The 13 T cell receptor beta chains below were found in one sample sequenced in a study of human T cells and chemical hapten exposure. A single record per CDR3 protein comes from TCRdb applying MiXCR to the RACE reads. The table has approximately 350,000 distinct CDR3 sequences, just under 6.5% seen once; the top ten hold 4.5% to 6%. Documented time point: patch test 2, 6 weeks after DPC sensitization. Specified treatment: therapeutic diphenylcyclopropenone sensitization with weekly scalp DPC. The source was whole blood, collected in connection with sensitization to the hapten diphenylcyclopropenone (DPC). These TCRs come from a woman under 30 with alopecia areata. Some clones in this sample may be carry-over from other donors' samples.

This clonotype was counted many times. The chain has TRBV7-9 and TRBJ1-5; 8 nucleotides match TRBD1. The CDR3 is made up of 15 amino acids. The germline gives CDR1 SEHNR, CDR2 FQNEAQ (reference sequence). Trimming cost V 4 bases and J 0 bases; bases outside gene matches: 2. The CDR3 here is CASSSQGDSNQPQHF. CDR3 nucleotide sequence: TGTGCCAGCAGCTCACAGGGGGATAGCAATCAGCCCCAGCATTTT.

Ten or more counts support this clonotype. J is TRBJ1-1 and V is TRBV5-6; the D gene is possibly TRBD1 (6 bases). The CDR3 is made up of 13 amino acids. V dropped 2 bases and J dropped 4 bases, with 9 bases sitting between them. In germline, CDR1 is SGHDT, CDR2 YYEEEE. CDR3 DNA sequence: TGTGCCAGCAGCTTTGGCAGGGGCACTGAAGCTTTCTTT. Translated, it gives CASSFGRGTEAFF.

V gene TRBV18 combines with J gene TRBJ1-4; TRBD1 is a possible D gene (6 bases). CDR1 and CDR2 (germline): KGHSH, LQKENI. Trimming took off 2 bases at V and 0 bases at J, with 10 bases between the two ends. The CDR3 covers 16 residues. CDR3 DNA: TGTGCCAGCTCACCATGGACAGCGGCAACTAATGAAAAACTGTTTTTT. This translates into CASSPWTAATNEKLFF.

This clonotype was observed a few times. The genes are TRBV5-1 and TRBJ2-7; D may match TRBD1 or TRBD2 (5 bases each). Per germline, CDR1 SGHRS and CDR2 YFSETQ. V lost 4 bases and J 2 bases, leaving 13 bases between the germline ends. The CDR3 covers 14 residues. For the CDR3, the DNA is TGCGCCAGCAGCACGGGACCGCAGGCCTACGAGCAGTACTTC. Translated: CASSTGPQAYEQYF.

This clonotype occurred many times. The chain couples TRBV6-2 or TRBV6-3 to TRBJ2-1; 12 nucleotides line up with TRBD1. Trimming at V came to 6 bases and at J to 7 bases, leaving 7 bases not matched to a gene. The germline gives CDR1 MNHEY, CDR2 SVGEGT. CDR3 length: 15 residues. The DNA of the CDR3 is TGTGCCAGCAGATCCGGGACAGGGGGCTTAAATGAGCAGTTCTTC. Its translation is CASRSGTGGLNEQFF.

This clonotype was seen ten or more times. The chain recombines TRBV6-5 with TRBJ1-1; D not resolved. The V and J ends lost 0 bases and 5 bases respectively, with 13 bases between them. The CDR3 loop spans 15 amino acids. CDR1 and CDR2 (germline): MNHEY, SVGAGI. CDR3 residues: CASSYSFLIETEAFF. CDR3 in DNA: TGTGCCAGCAGTTACTCTTTTTTGATTGAAACTGAAGCTTTCTTT.

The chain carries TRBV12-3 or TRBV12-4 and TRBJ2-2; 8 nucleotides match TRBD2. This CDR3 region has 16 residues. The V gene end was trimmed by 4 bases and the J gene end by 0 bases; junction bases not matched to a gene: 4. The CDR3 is CASSYRGGPNTGELFF. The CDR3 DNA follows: TGTGCCAGCAGTTACCGCGGGGGGCCGAACACCGGGGAGCTGTTTTTT.

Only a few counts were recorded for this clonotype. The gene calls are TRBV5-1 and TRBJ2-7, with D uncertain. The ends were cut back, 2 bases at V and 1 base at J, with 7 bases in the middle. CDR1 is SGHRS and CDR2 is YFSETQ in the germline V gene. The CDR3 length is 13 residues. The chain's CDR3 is CASSFASSYEQYF. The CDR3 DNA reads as TGCGCCAGCAGCTTCGCTAGTTCCTACGAGCAGTACTTC.

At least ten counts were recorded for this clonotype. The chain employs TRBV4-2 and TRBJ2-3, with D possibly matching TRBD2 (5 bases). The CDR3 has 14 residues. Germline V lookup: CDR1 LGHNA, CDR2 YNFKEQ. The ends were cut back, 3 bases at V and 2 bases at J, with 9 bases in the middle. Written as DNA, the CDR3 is TGTGCCAGCAGCCAGGAGCTAGCCACAGATACGCAGTATTTT. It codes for CASSQELATDTQYF.

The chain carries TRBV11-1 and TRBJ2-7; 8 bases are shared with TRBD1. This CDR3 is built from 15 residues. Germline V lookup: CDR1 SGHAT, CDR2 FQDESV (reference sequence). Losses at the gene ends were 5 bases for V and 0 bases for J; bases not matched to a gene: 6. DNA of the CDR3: TGTGCCAGCAGCATCCTGACAGGGGCCTCCTACGAGCAGTACTTC. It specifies CASSILTGASYEQYF.

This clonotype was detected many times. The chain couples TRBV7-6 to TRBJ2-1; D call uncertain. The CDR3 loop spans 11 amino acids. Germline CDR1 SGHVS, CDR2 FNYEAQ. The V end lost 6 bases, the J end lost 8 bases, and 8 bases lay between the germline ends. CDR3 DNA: TGTGCCAGCAGTACGGGTTATGAGCAGTTCTTC. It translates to CASSTGYEQFF. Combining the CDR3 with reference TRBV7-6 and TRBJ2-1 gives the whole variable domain GAGVSQSPRYKVTKRGQDVALRCDPISGHVSLYWYRQALGQGPEFLTYFNYEAQQDKSGLPNDRFSAERPEGSISTLTIQRTEQRDSAMYRCASSTGYEQFFGPGTRLTVL.

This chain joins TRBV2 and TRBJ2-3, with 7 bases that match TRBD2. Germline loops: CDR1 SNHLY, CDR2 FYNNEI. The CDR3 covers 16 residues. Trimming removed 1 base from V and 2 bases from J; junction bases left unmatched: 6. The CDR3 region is CASSEDGGMFTDTQYF. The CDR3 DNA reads TGTGCCAGCAGTGAAGACGGGGGGATGTTCACAGATACGCAGTATTTT.

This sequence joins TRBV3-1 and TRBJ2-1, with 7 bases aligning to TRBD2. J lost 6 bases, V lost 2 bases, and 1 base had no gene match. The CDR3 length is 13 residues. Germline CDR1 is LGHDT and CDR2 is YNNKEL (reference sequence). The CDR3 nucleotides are TGTGCCAGCAGCCAAAGGACTAGCAATGAGCAGTTCTTC. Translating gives CASSQRTSNEQFF.